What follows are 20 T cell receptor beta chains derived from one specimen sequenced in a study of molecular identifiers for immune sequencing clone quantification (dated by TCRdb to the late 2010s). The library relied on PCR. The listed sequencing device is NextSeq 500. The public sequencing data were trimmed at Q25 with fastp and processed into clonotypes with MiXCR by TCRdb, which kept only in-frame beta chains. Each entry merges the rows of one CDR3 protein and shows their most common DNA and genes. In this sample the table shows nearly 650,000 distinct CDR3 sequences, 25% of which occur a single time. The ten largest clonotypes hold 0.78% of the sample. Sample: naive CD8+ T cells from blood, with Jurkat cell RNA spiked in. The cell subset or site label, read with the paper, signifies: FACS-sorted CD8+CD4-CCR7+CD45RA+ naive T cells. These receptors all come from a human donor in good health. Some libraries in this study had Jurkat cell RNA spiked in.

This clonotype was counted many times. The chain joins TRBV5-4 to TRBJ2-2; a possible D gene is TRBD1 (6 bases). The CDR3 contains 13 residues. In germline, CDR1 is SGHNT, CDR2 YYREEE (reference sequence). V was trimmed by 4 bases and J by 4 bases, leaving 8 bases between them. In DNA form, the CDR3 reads TGTGCCAGCAGCATACAGGGCACCGGGGAGCTGTTTTTT. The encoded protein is CASSIQGTGELFF.

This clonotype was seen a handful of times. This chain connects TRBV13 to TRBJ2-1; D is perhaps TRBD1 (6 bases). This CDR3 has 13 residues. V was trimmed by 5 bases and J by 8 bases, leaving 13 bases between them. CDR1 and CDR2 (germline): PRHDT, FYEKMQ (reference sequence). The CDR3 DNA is TGTGCCAGCAGCGCACCTGGGGGCTATGAGCAGTTCTTC. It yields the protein CASSAPGGYEQFF.

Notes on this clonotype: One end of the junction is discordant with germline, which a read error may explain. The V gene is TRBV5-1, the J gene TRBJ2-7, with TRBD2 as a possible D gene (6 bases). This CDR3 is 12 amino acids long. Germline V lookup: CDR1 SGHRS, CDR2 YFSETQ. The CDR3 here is CASRLGLTEQYF. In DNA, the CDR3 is TGCGCCAGCAGGTTGGGACTCACCGAGCAGTACTTC.

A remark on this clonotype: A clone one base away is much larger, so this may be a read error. This CDR3 is CASRMLAGGLYEQYF. CDR3 in DNA: TGTGCCAGCAGGATGCTAGCGGGAGGCCTTTACGAGCAGTACTTC. The chain carries TRBV28 and TRBJ2-7; TRBD2 matches at 11 bases. The length of the CDR3 is 15 residues. J gave up 4 bases and V 6 bases, and 8 bases lay outside the gene matches. CDR1 is MDHEN, CDR2 SYDVKM, per germline.

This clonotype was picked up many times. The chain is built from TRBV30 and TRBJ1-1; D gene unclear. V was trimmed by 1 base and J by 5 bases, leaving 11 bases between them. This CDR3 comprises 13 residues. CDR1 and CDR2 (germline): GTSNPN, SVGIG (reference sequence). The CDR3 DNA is TGTGCCTGGAGTGCCCTTTTCGGGACTGAAGCTTTCTTT. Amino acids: CAWSALFGTEAFF.

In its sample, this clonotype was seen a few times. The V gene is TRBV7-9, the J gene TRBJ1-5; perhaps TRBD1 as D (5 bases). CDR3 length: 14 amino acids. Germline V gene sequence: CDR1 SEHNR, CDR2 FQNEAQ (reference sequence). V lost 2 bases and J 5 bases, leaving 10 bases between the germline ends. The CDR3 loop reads CASSLMGGDQPQHF. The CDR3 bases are TGTGCCAGCAGCTTAATGGGGGGTGATCAGCCCCAGCATTTT.

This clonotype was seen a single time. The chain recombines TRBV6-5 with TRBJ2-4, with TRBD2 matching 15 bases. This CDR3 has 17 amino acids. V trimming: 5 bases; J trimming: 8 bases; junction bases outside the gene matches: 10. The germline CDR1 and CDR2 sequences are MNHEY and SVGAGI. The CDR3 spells CASSAGLAGGPGYIQYF. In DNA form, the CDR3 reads TGTGCCAGCAGTGCCGGACTAGCGGGAGGGCCCGGGTACATTCAGTACTTC.

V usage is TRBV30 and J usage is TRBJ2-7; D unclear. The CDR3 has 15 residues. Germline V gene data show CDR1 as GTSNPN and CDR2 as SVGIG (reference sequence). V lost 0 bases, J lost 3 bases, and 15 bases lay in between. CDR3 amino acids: CAWSVGPSTLYEQYF. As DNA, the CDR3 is TGTGCCTGGAGTGTCGGTCCCTCGACCCTCTACGAGCAGTACTTC.

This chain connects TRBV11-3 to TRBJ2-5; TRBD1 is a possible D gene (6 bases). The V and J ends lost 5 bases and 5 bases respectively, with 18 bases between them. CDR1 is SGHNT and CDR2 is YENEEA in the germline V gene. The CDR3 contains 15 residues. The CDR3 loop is CASSPTATGTETQYF. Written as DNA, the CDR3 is TGTGCCAGCAGCCCAACAGCCACAGGGACGGAGACCCAGTACTTC.

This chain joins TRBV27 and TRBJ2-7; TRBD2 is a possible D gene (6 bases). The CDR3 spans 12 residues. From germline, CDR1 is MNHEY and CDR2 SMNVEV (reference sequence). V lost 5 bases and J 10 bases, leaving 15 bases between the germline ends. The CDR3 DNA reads TGTGCCAGCAGTCAATGGGGGGACGGACAGTACTTC. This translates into CASSQWGDGQYF.

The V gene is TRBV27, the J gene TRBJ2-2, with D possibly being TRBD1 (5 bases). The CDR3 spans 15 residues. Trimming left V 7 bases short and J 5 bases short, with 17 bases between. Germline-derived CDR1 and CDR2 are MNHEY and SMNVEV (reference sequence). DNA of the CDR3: TGTGCCAGCACCCCATGGGCAGGGTTTACCGGGGAGCTGTTTTTT. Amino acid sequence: CASTPWAGFTGELFF.

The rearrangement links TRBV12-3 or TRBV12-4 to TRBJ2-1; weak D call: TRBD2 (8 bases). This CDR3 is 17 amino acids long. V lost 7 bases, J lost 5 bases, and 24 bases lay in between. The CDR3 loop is CASTCPPRSGTDNEQFF. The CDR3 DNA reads TGTGCCAGCACTTGTCCCCCTCGTAGCGGGACAGACAATGAGCAGTTCTTC.

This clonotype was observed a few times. The CDR3 bases are TGTGCCAGCAGTTTATTATGGGTAACGGGACAGGGCTTGACTGAAGCTTTCTTT. Translating gives CASSLLWVTGQGLTEAFF. The gene calls are TRBV27 and TRBJ1-1; 9 bases match TRBD1. CDR1 and CDR2 from the germline V gene are MNHEY and SMNVEV (reference sequence). V was pared by 1 base and J by 5 bases, with 14 bases of the junction left unmatched. This CDR3 spans 18 amino acids.

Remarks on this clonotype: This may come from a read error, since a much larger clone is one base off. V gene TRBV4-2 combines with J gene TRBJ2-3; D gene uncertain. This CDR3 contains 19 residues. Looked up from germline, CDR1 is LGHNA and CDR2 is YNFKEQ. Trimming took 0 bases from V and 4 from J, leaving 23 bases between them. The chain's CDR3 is CASSQDSVQTLYTADTQYF. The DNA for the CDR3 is TGTGCCAGCAGCCAAGATTCCGTACAAACCCTTTACACCGCAGATACGCAGTATTTT.

The CDR3 nucleotides are TGTGCCAGCAGTCCCCTATCCTCCGGGGAGCTGTTTTTT. Translated, it gives CASSPLSSGELFF. The chain links TRBV28 to TRBJ2-2; D unclear. The CDR3 consists of 13 residues. Trimming took 5 bases from V and 6 from J, leaving 10 bases between them. The V gene's germline CDR1 is MDHEN and CDR2 SYDVKM.

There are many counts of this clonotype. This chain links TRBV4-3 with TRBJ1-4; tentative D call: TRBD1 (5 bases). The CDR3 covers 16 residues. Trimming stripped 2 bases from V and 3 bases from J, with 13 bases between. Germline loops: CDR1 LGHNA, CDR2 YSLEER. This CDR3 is CASSQFSGTSNEKLFF. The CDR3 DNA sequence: TGCGCCAGCAGCCAATTCTCCGGGACCTCTAATGAAAAACTGTTTTTT.

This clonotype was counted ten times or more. CDR3 nucleotides: TGCGCCAGCAGCCAAGATCCCGCAGGGCAGACAACCGGGGAGCTGTTTTTT. Translated: CASSQDPAGQTTGELFF. The chain couples TRBV4-3 to TRBJ2-2; a weak D match, TRBD1 (5 bases). The CDR3 has 17 residues. Trimming removed 0 bases at V and 5 bases at J, with 16 bases between. Germline lookup yields CDR1 LGHNA and CDR2 YSLEER.

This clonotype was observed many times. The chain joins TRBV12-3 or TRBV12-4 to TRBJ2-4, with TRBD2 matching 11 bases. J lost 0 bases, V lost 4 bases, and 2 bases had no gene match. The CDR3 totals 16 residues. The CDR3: CASSSGLAVAKNIQYF. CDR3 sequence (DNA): TGTGCCAGCAGTTCGGGACTAGCGGTAGCCAAAAACATTCAGTACTTC.

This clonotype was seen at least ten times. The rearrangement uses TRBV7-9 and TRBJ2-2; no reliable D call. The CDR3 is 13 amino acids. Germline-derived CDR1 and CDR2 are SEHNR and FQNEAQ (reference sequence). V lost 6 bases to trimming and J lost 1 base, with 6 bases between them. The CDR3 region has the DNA TGTGCCAGCAGTTTGGAGAACACCGGGGAGCTGTTTTTT. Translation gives CASSLENTGELFF.

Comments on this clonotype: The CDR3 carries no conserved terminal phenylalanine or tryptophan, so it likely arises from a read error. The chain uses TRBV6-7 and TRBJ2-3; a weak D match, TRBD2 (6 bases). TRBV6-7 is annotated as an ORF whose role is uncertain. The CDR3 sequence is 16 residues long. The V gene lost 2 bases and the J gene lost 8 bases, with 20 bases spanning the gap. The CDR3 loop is CASSYATRALIGTQYL. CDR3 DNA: TGTGCCAGCAGTTACGCGACTAGGGCCCTCATAGGTACGCAGTATCTT.